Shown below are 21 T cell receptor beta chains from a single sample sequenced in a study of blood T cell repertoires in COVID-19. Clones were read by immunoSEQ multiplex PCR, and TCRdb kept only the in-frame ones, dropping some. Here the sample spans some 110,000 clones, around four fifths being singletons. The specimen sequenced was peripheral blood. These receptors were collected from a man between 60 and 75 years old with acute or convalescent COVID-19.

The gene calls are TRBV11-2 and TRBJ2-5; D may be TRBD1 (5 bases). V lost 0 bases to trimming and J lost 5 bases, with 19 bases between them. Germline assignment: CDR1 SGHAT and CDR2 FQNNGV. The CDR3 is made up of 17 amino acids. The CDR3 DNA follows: TGTGCCAGCAGCTTAGATTTTAGACAGTGGCGAGTCGAGACCCAGTACTTC. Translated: CASSLDFRQWRVETQYF. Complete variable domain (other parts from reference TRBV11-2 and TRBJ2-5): EAGVAQSPRYKIIEKRQSVAFWCNPISGHATLYWYQQILGQGPKLLIQFQNNGVVDDSQLPKDRFSAERLKGVDSTLKIQPAKLEDSAVYLCASSLDFRQWRVETQYFGPGTRLLVL.

CDR3: CSGLGIYETQYF. CDR3 DNA sequence: TGCAGCGGTCTAGGTATTTACGAGACCCAGTACTTC. The V and J genes are TRBV29-1 and TRBJ2-5; D unclear. There are 12 residues in the CDR3. CDR1 is SQVTM, CDR2 ANQGSEA, per germline. Trimming cost V 7 bases and J 5 bases, with 14 bases left between them.

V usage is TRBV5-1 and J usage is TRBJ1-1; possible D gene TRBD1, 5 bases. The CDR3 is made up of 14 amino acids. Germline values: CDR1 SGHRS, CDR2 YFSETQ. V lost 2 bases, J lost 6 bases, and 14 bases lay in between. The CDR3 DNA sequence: TGCGCCAGCAGCTTAACAGGAGCAACCCCTGAAGCTTTCTTT. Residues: CASSLTGATPEAFF.

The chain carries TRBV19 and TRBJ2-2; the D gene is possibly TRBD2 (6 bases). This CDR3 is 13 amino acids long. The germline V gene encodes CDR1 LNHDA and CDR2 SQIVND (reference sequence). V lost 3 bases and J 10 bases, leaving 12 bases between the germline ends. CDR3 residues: CASSIMEGLELFF. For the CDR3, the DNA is TGTGCCAGTAGTATTATGGAGGGGCTGGAGCTGTTTTTT. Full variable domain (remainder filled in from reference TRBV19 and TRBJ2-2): DGGITQSPKYLFRKEGQNVTLSCEQNLNHDAMYWYRQDPGQGLRLIYYSQIVNDFQKGDIAEGYSVSREKKESFPLTVTSAQKNPTAFYLCASSIMEGLELFFGEGSRLTVL.

CDR3 region: CASRLAANTGELFF. CDR3 nucleotide sequence: TGTGCCAGCAGACTAGCGGCGAACACCGGGGAGCTGTTTTTT. The chain recombines TRBV6-5 with TRBJ2-2; 8 bases match TRBD2. Germline-derived CDR1 and CDR2 are MNHEY and SVGAGI. With 6 bases clipped from V and 0 bases from J, the junction kept 0 bases outside the gene matches. CDR3 length equals 14 residues.

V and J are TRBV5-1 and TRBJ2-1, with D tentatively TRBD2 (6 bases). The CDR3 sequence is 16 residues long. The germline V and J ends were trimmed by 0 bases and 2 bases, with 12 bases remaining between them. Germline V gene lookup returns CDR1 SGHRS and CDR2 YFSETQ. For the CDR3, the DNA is TGCGCCAGCAGCTTGGCCGGTGGAGGGACCTACAATGAGCAGTTCTTC. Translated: CASSLAGGGTYNEQFF.

CDR3 protein: CASSGGQGDRGETQYF. The DNA of the CDR3 is TGCGCCAGCAGTGGGGGACAGGGGGATCGCGGCGAGACCCAGTACTTC. This chain uses TRBV10-1 with TRBJ2-5, with 11 bases lining up with TRBD1. This CDR3 comprises 16 residues. Germline V gene lookup returns CDR1 WNHNN and CDR2 SYGVQD (reference sequence). With V trimmed by 4 bases and J by 5 bases, 9 bases remained unmatched.

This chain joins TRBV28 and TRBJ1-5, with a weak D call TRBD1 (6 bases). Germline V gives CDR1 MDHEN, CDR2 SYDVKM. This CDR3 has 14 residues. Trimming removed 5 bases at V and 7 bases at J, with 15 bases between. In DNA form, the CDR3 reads TGTGCCAGCAGTCCGGGGGGGGCTACGCAGCCCCAGCATTTT. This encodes CASSPGGATQPQHF.

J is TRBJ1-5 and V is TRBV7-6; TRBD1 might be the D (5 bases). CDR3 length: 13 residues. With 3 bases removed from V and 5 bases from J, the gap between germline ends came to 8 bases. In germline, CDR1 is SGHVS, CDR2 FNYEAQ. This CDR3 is CASSFGGDQPQHF. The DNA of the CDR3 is TGTGCCAGCAGCTTCGGAGGGGATCAGCCCCAGCATTTT.

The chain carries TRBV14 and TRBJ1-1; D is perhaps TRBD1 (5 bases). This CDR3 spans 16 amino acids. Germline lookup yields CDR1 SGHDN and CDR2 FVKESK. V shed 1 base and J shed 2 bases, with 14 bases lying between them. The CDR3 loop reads CASSQAPQALNTEAFF. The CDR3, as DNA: TGTGCCAGCAGCCAAGCACCACAGGCCCTTAACACTGAAGCTTTCTTT.

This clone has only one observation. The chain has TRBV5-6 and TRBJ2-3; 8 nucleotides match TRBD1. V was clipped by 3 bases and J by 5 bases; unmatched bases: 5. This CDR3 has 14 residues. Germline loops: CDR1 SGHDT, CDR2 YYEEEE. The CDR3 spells CASSSRTGGDTQYF. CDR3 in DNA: TGTGCCAGCAGCTCCCGAACAGGGGGAGATACGCAGTATTTT.

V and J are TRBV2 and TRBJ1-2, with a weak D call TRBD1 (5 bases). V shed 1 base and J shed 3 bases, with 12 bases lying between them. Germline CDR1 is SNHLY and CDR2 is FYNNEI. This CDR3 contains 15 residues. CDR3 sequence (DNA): TGTGCCAGCAGTGAAGATTGGCAGGGCTACTATGGCTACACCTTC. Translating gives CASSEDWQGYYGYTF.

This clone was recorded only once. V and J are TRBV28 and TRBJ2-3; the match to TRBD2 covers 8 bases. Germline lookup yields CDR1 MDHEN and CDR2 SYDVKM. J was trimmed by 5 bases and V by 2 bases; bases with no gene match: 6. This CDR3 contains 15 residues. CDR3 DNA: TGTGCCAGCAGTTTAACGCGGGAGGCCGAAGATACGCAGTATTTT. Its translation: CASSLTREAEDTQYF.

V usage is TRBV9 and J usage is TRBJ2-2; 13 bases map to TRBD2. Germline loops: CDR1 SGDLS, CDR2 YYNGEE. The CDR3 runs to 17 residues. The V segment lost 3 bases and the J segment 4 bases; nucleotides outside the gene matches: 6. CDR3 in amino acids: CASSEGLAGRGTGELFF. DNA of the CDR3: TGTGCCAGCAGCGAGGGACTAGCGGGAAGAGGCACCGGGGAGCTGTTTTTT.

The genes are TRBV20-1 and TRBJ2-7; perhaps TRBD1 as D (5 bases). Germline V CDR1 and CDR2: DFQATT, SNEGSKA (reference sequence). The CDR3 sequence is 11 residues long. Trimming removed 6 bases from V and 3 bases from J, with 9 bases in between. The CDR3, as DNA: TGCAGTGCCAGGGATCTCTACGAGCAGTACTTC. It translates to CSARDLYEQYF.

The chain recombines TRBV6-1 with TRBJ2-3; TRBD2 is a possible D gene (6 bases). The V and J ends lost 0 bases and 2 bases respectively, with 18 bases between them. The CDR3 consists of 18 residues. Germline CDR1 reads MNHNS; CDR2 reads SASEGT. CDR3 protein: CASSEAFSGPTFTDTQYF. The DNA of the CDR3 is TGTGCCAGCAGTGAAGCCTTCAGCGGGCCCACCTTCACAGATACGCAGTATTTT.

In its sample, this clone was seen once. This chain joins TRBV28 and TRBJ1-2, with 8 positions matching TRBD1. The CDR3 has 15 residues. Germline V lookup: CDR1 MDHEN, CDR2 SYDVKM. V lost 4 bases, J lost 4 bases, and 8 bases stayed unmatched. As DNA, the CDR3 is TGTGCCAGCAGTTCCCCCCGACAGGGGAGCTATGGCTACACCTTC. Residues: CASSSPRQGSYGYTF.

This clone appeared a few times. The CDR3 DNA reads TGTGCCAGCTCACCACTGTCTAACAGGGGACAGCCCCAGCATTTT. This codes for CASSPLSNRGQPQHF. The V gene is TRBV18, the J gene TRBJ1-5; 7 positions agree with TRBD1. The junction had 7 bases not matched to a gene; V was cut back by 1 base and J by 7 bases. This CDR3 spans 15 amino acids. Germline-derived CDR1 and CDR2 are KGHSH and LQKENI.

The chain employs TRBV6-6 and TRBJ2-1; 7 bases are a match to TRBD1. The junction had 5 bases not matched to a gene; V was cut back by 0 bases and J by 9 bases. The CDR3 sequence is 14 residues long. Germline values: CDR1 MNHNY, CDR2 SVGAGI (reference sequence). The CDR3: CASSYSGRTGEQFF. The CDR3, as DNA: TGTGCCAGCAGTTACTCGGGAAGGACAGGTGAGCAGTTCTTC.

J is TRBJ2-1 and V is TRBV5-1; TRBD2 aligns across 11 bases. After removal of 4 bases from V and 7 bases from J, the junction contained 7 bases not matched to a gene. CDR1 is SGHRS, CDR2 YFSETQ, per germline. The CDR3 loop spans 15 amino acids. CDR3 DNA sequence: TGCGCCAGCAGCACGGGACTAGCGGCCAAAAATGAGCAGTTCTTC. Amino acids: CASSTGLAAKNEQFF.

The CDR3 sequence is CATSDWGDGYTF. CDR3 bases: TGTGCCACCAGTGATTGGGGGGACGGCTACACCTTC. J is TRBJ1-2 and V is TRBV24-1; possible D gene TRBD1, 5 bases. The V and J ends lost 2 bases and 8 bases respectively, with 8 bases between them. The CDR3 is 12 residues long. Germline V CDR1 and CDR2: KGHDR, SFDVKD.